The rows below give T cell receptor beta chains drawn from one sample of a study of T cells of healthy individuals. Via MiXCR, TCRdb re-called the 5' RACE reads, giving one row per CDR3 protein. The top ten clones hold 6.2% of a sample with around 98,000 distinct CDR3 sequences, 15% to 20% of them seen once. Receptors were obtained from a human donor in good health. CDR3s include the opening cysteine and the closing phenylalanine or tryptophan. The D gene is left open where the match is weak. Clone size, where shown, is once, few, many, or a class for clones that have expanded.

J,D,V,size,length,DNA,CDR3
TRBJ1-5,NA,TRBV4-2,few,15,TGTGCCAGCAGCCAAGCGGAGAATAGCAATCAGCCCCAGCATTTT,CASSQAENSNQPQHF
TRBJ2-1,NA,TRBV6-2/TRBV6-3,NA,13,TGTGCCAGCAAAAACGGGGGCTACAATGAGCAGTTCTTC,CASKNGGYNEQFF
TRBJ2-3,TRBD2,TRBV7-2,many,16,TGTGCCAGCAGATCCACGACTAGCGTAAGATCAGATACGCAGTATTTT,CASRSTTSVRSDTQYF
TRBJ1-3,NA,TRBV6-2/TRBV6-3,NA,14,TGTGCCAGCAGACCTCGGAGCTCTGGAAACACCATATATTTT,CASRPRSSGNTIYF
TRBJ1-2,TRBD1,TRBV4-3,NA,14,TGCGCCAGCAGCCAAACCGGGACAGGGTACGGCTACACCTTC,CASSQTGTGYGYTF
TRBJ1-2,NA,TRBV5-1,few,15,TGCGCCAGCAGCACCGGGACGGACCGGTCTTACGGCTACACCTTC,CASSTGTDRSYGYTF
TRBJ2-1,TRBD2,TRBV27,few,16,TGTGCCAGCAGTCCCCTCCAGCGGGAGGGCCGGAATGAGCAGTTCTTC,CASSPLQREGRNEQFF
TRBJ2-1,NA,TRBV7-3,NA,16,TGTGCCAGCAGCTTAACGGTCGGGGGCCACTACAATGAGCAGTTCTTC,CASSLTVGGHYNEQFF
TRBJ2-3,TRBD2,TRBV4-2,few,17,TGTGCCAGCAGCACCAGGGGACTAGCGGAAGGCACAGATACGCAGTATTTT,CASSTRGLAEGTDTQYF
TRBJ2-3,TRBD1,TRBV28,NA,17,TGTGCCAGCAGTCCGTGGACAGGGGGCATAAGCACAGATACGCAGTATTTT,CASSPWTGGISTDTQYF
TRBJ2-6,TRBD1,TRBV20-1,few,16,TGCAGTGCCCGACTGACAGGGGCAAGAGGGGCCAACGTCCTGACTTTC,CSARLTGARGANVLTF
TRBJ2-3,NA,TRBV11-2,NA,16,TGTGCCAGCAGCTCCCAGGGGGGGGCCGGCACAGATACGCAGTATTTT,CASSSQGGAGTDTQYF
TRBJ2-7,NA,TRBV5-1,NA,13,TGCGCCAGCAGCCCCATGAAGGGCGACGAGCAGTACTTC,CASSPMKGDEQYF
TRBJ2-3,TRBD1,TRBV6-5,NA,15,TGTGCCAGCAGTGGACAGGGACCTCGGACAGATACGCAGTATTTT,CASSGQGPRTDTQYF
TRBJ2-1,NA,TRBV6-4,many,12,TGTGCCAGCAGTGACTCAGGGCTAGCGATCTTCTTC,CASSDSGLAIFF
TRBJ2-5,NA,TRBV29-1,many,12,TGCAGCGTTGCTCAGAACCAAGAGACCCAGTACTTC,CSVAQNQETQYF
TRBJ2-7,NA,TRBV5-1,NA,15,TGCGCCAGCAGCTTGGTTGTAGGGAGCACCTACGAGCAGTACTTC,CASSLVVGSTYEQYF
TRBJ2-7,TRBD1,TRBV7-2,few,16,TGTGCCAGCAGCTTAGTTGTCGGGACAGGGGGACGCGAGCAGTACTTC,CASSLVVGTGGREQYF
TRBJ2-7,TRBD2,TRBV9,few,12,TGTGCCAGCAGCGCCGGGACTAGCGGGCAGTACTTC,CASSAGTSGQYF
TRBJ2-7,NA,TRBV4-3,NA,15,TGCGCCAGCAGCCAAGGACCGGACAACTCCTACGAGCAGTACTTC,CASSQGPDNSYEQYF
TRBJ2-7,NA,TRBV7-2,NA,13,TGTGCCAGCAGTCCGGACACTTCCTACGAGCAGTACTTC,CASSPDTSYEQYF
TRBJ2-1,TRBD2,TRBV7-2,many,12,TGTGCCAGCAGTCGGCGGGAGGTTGAGCAGTTCTTC,CASSRREVEQFF
TRBJ2-3,NA,TRBV7-7,NA,14,TGTGCCAGCAGCTACCGGACGACATCGGATACGCAGTATTTT,CASSYRTTSDTQYF
TRBJ1-5,NA,TRBV30,NA,13,TGTGCCTGGAGTCGGAAGGGTAGCCAGCCCCAGCATTTT,CAWSRKGSQPQHF
TRBJ1-3,NA,TRBV21-1,many,16,TGTGCCAGCAGCAAAGGGGTCGGAGGCTCTGGAAACACCATATATTTT,CASSKGVGGSGNTIYF
TRBJ2-2,NA,TRBV6-5,NA,14,TGTGCCAGCAGGTTTAGGGGAGCCACCGGGGAGCTGTTTTTT,CASRFRGATGELFF
TRBJ2-7,TRBD2,TRBV11-2,NA,15,TGTGCCAGCAGTCAAAGCGGGGTCCCCTCCTACGAGCAGTACTTC,CASSQSGVPSYEQYF
TRBJ2-7,NA,TRBV5-1,few,14,TGCGCCAGCAGCTTGGGGCAGGTAGGCGACGAGCAGTACTTC,CASSLGQVGDEQYF